This TCR beta chain appears in the sequencing data of a study of blood T cell repertoires in COVID-19. Background on the study: The analysed material was cDNA or gDNA that came from T cells, B-cell-depleted T cells, or PBMCs.

TCRdb's table, derived via immunoSEQ multiplex PCR, lists solely in-frame clones and lacks some. The repertoire holds about 40,000 clones, around 90% seen once, with 15% to 18% in the top ten. V lost 4 bases and J lost 0; bases outside the gene matches: 5. Germline CDR1 reads SQVTM; CDR2 reads ANQGSEA. The CDR3 loop spans 15 amino acids. The sequence was obtained from a woman in her 30s in a cohort sampled during active COVID-19. This rearrangement joins TRBV29-1 to TRBJ2-3; 9 bases match TRBD1. What was sequenced was peripheral blood. CDR3 loop: CSVVRTGASTDTQYF. In DNA form, the CDR3 reads TGCAGCGTTGTCCGGACAGGGGCTAGCACAGATACGCAGTATTTT.